This T cell receptor (beta chain) was sequenced during a study of T cells after yellow fever vaccination. Between the trimmed V and J ends, which lost 5 bases and 5 bases, there was a span of 15 bases. The CDR3 covers 14 residues. The germline gives CDR1 SGHTA, CDR2 FQGNSA. This clonotype was counted a few times. The authors made TCR cDNA by 5'RACE template switching, adding a universal primer site and UMIs. TCRdb reprocessed the 5' RACE reads via MiXCR and lists one record per CDR3 protein. The sample lists 500,000 to 700,000 distinct CDR3 sequences, 15% to 20% occurring once. Here the sequenced sample was PBMCs, taken 15 days after the yellow fever booster vaccination. This clonotype was sampled from a man aged 25-45 years who received the YFV17D yellow fever vaccine. The chain is built from TRBV7-2 and TRBJ1-2, with D tentatively TRBD1 (5 bases). CDR3: CASSEKTGGYGYTF. CDR3 coding DNA: TGTGCCAGCAGCGAAAAAACGGGGGGTTATGGCTACACCTTC.